The T cell receptor beta chain described here comes from a study of OX40 agonist ivuxolimab in advanced cancers. Study information: Ivuxolimab, which patients received intravenously every 2 weeks, was dosed at 0.01 to 10 mg/kg.

The table came from immunoSEQ multiplex PCR; TCRdb's copy has only in-frame clones and leaves some out. Of some 100,000 clones listed, roughly 89% are singletons. Trimming left V 3 bases short and J 0 bases short, with 9 bases between. CDR3 length equals 14 residues. The germline V gene encodes CDR1 SQVTM and CDR2 ANQGSEA. This rearrangement joins TRBV29-1 to TRBJ2-1, with D possibly being TRBD2 (5 bases). This TCR was recovered from an adult with an advanced solid tumor such as melanoma, head and neck, liver or kidney cancer. Sequences were derived from CD4+ or CD8+ T cells sorted from blood, sampled in a trial of the OX40 agonist ivuxolimab. CDR3 nucleotide sequence: TGCAGCGTTGAGACTACCAGCTCCTACAATGAGCAGTTCTTC. Amino acid sequence: CSVETTSSYNEQFF.